This TCR beta chain emerged from a study of human T cells and chemical hapten exposure. Overall study: Across the whole study, which lasted around 25 weeks, patients were given diphenylcyclopropenone on the scalp once a week. Findings of the study overall: The study found expanded TCRs formed significantly more large CDR3 similarity clusters than controls.

Concerning this clonotype: Antigen specificity is unknown.

TCRdb itself ran the RACE reads through MiXCR, one entry per CDR3 protein. The table includes 350,000 to 400,000 distinct CDR3 sequences, around 6% detected once. The time point denotes: patch test 2, 6 weeks after DPC sensitization. Described treatment: therapeutic diphenylcyclopropenone sensitization with weekly scalp DPC. This receptor was obtained from a woman between 18 and 29 years old with alopecia areata. Some clones in this sample may be carry-over from other donors' samples. The sequences come from whole blood, collected in connection with sensitization to the hapten diphenylcyclopropenone (DPC).

CDR3 coding DNA: TGTGCCAGCAGGAGGGACTACGCGACGGACGGGGAGCTGTTTTTT. Amino acids: CASRRDYATDGELFF. This chain links TRBV12-3 or TRBV12-4 with TRBJ2-2, with 7 bases matching TRBD2. The CDR3 is 15 residues long. The trim removed 6 bases at V and 7 bases at J, leaving 11 bases unmatched.